This T cell receptor (beta chain) was sequenced in a study of cytomegalovirus exposure and HLA in healthy donors. Use of 60 Vbeta and 13 Jbeta primers characterized the PCR. Data came from immunoSEQ multiplex PCR; TCRdb stores just in-frame clones and leaves some out. Of approximately 150,000 clones in the sample, approximately 78% were seen once. V lost 8 bases, J lost 2 bases, and 19 bases lay in between. The CDR3 runs 16 residues. Germline lookup yields CDR1 ENHRY and CDR2 SYGVKD. This chain links TRBV10-3 with TRBJ1-5; a weak D match, TRBD1 (5 bases). The sequencing sample was made of PBMCs. This receptor was taken from a female donor in good health and CMV-seronegative. The DNA for the CDR3 is TGTGCCATCGGGGATCATCAGGGTATGGGCAATCAGCCCCAGCATTTT. The encoded protein is CAIGDHQGMGNQPQHF.